These T cell receptor beta chains were read from a single sample in a study of regulatory T cells in long-lasting Graves disease. TCRdb analysed the multiplex PCR reads with MiXCR anew, one entry per CDR3 protein. Here the sample spans around 480,000 distinct CDR3 sequences, around 15% being singletons. This sample was also put to use in a study of T cells in Graves' hyperthyroidism and ophthalmopathy.

The source material was peripheral blood mononuclear cells (PBMCs), sampled at new diagnosis, from a patient treated with antithyroid drugs. The receptors originated from a woman aged 35-65 years with Graves disease. The CDR3 runs from the conserved cysteine through the conserved F or W. Each record gives: V gene, CDR3 length, D gene, clone size, J gene, CDR3 DNA, CDR3 protein. A D gene is named only where the DNA matches it firmly. Rows may omit the clone size; those that give it use once, few, many or a size class.

v_gene: TRBV3-1
len: 14
d_gene: TRBD2
abundance: NA
j_gene: TRBJ2-1
CDR3nt: TGTGCCAGCAGCCACGCGGGGGAGAGCAATGAGCAGTTCTTC
CDR3aa: CASSHAGESNEQFF

v_gene: TRBV6-9
len: 14
d_gene: NA
abundance: few
j_gene: TRBJ1-2
CDR3nt: TGTGCCAGCAGTTATGCCCCCCCTAACTATGGCTACACCTTC
CDR3aa: CASSYAPPNYGYTF

v_gene: TRBV20-1
len: 15
d_gene: NA
abundance: NA
j_gene: TRBJ2-7
CDR3nt: TGCAGTGCTAGTTTTGGGGCTTACGGAGCCTACGAGCAGTACTTC
CDR3aa: CSASFGAYGAYEQYF

v_gene: TRBV3-1
len: 15
d_gene: TRBD1
abundance: many
j_gene: TRBJ1-2
CDR3nt: TGTGCCAGCAGCCATTTGGACAGGGAAATGTATGGCTACACCTTC
CDR3aa: CASSHLDREMYGYTF

v_gene: TRBV6-5
len: 16
d_gene: NA
abundance: many
j_gene: TRBJ1-4
CDR3nt: TGTGCCAGCAGTTACTCTTGGGACCTGAGCATTGAAAAACTGTTTTTT
CDR3aa: CASSYSWDLSIEKLFF

v_gene: TRBV3-1
len: 12
d_gene: NA
abundance: many
j_gene: TRBJ1-6
CDR3nt: TGTGCCAGCAGCCAAGTGTCTTCACCCCTCCACTTT
CDR3aa: CASSQVSSPLHF

v_gene: TRBV3-1
len: 18
d_gene: TRBD1
abundance: many
j_gene: TRBJ2-3
CDR3nt: TGTGCCAGCAGCCAAGTCGCCGCAGGGGACAGGAGCACAGATACGCAGTATTTT
CDR3aa: CASSQVAAGDRSTDTQYF

v_gene: TRBV12-3/TRBV12-4
len: 13
d_gene: NA
abundance: many
j_gene: TRBJ1-5
CDR3nt: TGTGCCAGCAGCCTGGACGGCTCCGGGCCCCAGCATTTT
CDR3aa: CASSLDGSGPQHF

v_gene: TRBV14
len: 14
d_gene: TRBD1
abundance: few
j_gene: TRBJ1-2
CDR3nt: TGTGCCAGCAGCCAAGAAAAGACAGGGAATGGCTACACCTTC
CDR3aa: CASSQEKTGNGYTF

v_gene: TRBV5-4
len: 15
d_gene: NA
abundance: NA
j_gene: TRBJ1-2
CDR3nt: TGTGCCAGCAGCCCTCTCGTGGCAGCTACAATTGGCTACACCTTC
CDR3aa: CASSPLVAATIGYTF

v_gene: TRBV20-1
len: 13
d_gene: NA
abundance: few
j_gene: TRBJ2-2
CDR3nt: TGCAGTGCTAGGTACCCGAACACCGGGGAGCTGTTTTTT
CDR3aa: CSARYPNTGELFF

v_gene: TRBV6-1
len: 14
d_gene: TRBD1
abundance: many
j_gene: TRBJ1-2
CDR3nt: TGTGCCAGCAGTCTCGACAGGGGGCGTCTGGGCTACACCTTC
CDR3aa: CASSLDRGRLGYTF

v_gene: TRBV7-2
len: 14
d_gene: NA
abundance: many
j_gene: TRBJ2-5
CDR3nt: TGTGCCAGCAGCTATAGGGGGTCCAGGGAGACCCAGTACTTC
CDR3aa: CASSYRGSRETQYF

v_gene: TRBV7-9
len: 14
d_gene: TRBD2
abundance: many
j_gene: TRBJ2-2
CDR3nt: TGTGCCAGCAGCTCGACTAGCGGTAACGGGGAGCTGTTTTTT
CDR3aa: CASSSTSGNGELFF

v_gene: TRBV20-1
len: 10
d_gene: TRBD2
abundance: few
j_gene: TRBJ2-1
CDR3nt: TGCAGTGCTACTAGCGGAGAGCAGTTCTTC
CDR3aa: CSATSGEQFF

v_gene: TRBV6-1
len: 15
d_gene: NA
abundance: few
j_gene: TRBJ1-3
CDR3nt: TGTGCCAGCAGTGCAGACACGAGCTCTGGAAACACCATATATTTT
CDR3aa: CASSADTSSGNTIYF

v_gene: TRBV29-1
len: 21
d_gene: TRBD1
abundance: few
j_gene: TRBJ1-6
CDR3nt: TGCAGCGTCTCTTGGATTGGCAGGGGGTCCCCTAAGGGCTCCTATAATTCACCCCTCCACTTT
CDR3aa: CSVSWIGRGSPKGSYNSPLHF